The 23 T cell receptor beta chains presented below share a single source sample, sequenced in a study of human T cells and chemical hapten exposure. Stated time point: healthy volunteer bleed at 2 weeks. The starting material, unfractionated whole blood, was used for total RNA extraction. Via MiXCR, TCRdb re-called the RACE reads, giving one row per CDR3 protein. The sample carries roughly 130,000 distinct CDR3 sequences, approximately 9% recorded once. Sequencing was performed on whole blood. Receptors originate from a male donor in good health. Some clones in this sample may be carry-over from other donors' samples.

The chain links TRBV13 to TRBJ2-2; weak D call: TRBD1 (5 bases). V lost 0 bases, J lost 6 bases, and 11 bases lay in between. This CDR3 is 15 amino acids long. Looked up from germline, CDR1 is PRHDT and CDR2 is FYEKMQ (reference sequence). CDR3 sequence (DNA): TGTGCCAGCAGCTTAGGGGGCAGGGCCCCCGGGGAGCTGTTTTTT. Translation: CASSLGGRAPGELFF.

This clonotype appeared many times. V gene TRBV6-1 combines with J gene TRBJ1-5; 7 bases fit TRBD1. The CDR3 totals 15 residues. The trim removed 0 bases at V and 4 bases at J, leaving 3 bases unmatched. Germline V gives CDR1 MNHNS, CDR2 SASEGT. The CDR3 sequence is CASSEAGQQNQPQHF. The CDR3 DNA follows: TGTGCCAGCAGTGAAGCGGGACAGCAGAATCAGCCCCAGCATTTT.

The V and J genes are TRBV11-2 and TRBJ2-2; D not certain. Deletions cut 0 bases from V and 7 bases from J, with 9 bases between. The germline CDR1 and CDR2 sequences are SGHAT and FQNNGV. The CDR3 extends over 14 amino acids. The CDR3 region has the DNA TGTGCCAGCAGCTTAGATTCCTGGGGCGGGGAGCTGTTTTTT. Protein product: CASSLDSWGGELFF.

This clonotype was picked up a small number of times. The chain links TRBV13 to TRBJ1-5; tentatively, D is TRBD1 (6 bases). The ends were cut back, 4 bases at V and 2 bases at J, with 12 bases in the middle. CDR1 is PRHDT, CDR2 FYEKMQ, per germline (reference sequence). This CDR3 contains 15 residues. The CDR3 is CASSSRGYGNQPQHF. CDR3 in DNA: TGTGCCAGCAGCTCCAGGGGCTACGGCAATCAGCCCCAGCATTTT.

The chain carries TRBV6-6 and TRBJ1-1; TRBD1 is a possible D gene (5 bases). The V end lost 8 bases, the J end lost 0 bases, and 13 bases lay between the germline ends. Germline CDR1 is MNHNY and CDR2 is SVGAGI (reference sequence). The CDR3 sequence is 14 residues long. The CDR3 spells CASQIDRLNTEAFF. The CDR3 DNA reads as TGTGCCAGCCAAATAGACAGATTGAACACTGAAGCTTTCTTT.

In its sample, this clonotype was seen many times. The chain recombines TRBV28 with TRBJ2-3; TRBD2 aligns across 11 bases. This CDR3 is 15 amino acids long. Germline CDR1 reads MDHEN; CDR2 reads SYDVKM. The J segment lost 5 bases and the V segment lost 6 bases, leaving 7 bases of the junction unmatched. CDR3 in DNA: TGTGCCAGCAGGCCGGGACTAGCGGATAGAGATACGCAGTATTTT. Translating gives CASRPGLADRDTQYF.

This clonotype was observed many times. V gene TRBV29-1 combines with J gene TRBJ2-3; TRBD2 might be the D (5 bases). Trimming pared 4 bases from V and 1 base from J, leaving 12 bases between. The CDR3 has 14 residues. CDR1 and CDR2 (germline): SQVTM, ANQGSEA. The CDR3 DNA is TGCAGCGTTGGAGAAACTAGTGGCACAGATACGCAGTATTTT. Its translation is CSVGETSGTDTQYF.

The chain recombines TRBV6-6 with TRBJ1-2, with 7 positions matching TRBD1. The germline CDR1 and CDR2 sequences are MNHNY and SVGAGI (reference sequence). The CDR3 totals 14 residues. V was clipped by 4 bases and J by 7 bases; unmatched bases: 9. CDR3 DNA: TGTGCCAGCAGTTCCCCATCGACAGGGCTTGGCTACACCTTC. It encodes CASSSPSTGLGYTF.

This clonotype came up many times. V gene TRBV6-1 combines with J gene TRBJ1-5; 9 bases match TRBD1. The CDR3 extends over 14 amino acids. Germline CDR1 is MNHNS and CDR2 is SASEGT. Trimming cost V 10 bases and J 3 bases; bases outside gene matches: 7. The CDR3 here is CAITGTGTNQPQHF. The CDR3 DNA sequence: TGTGCCATCACCGGGACAGGGACCAATCAGCCCCAGCATTTT.

The chain recombines TRBV5-1 with TRBJ2-3; TRBD1 matches at 10 bases. After removal of 4 bases from V and 6 bases from J, the junction contained 11 bases not matched to a gene. The CDR3 has 16 amino acids. CDR1 is SGHRS and CDR2 is YFSETQ in the germline V gene. This chain's CDR3 is CASSTWTGGELDTQYF. The CDR3 DNA is TGCGCCAGCAGCACCTGGACAGGGGGGGAACTGGATACGCAGTATTTT.

This clonotype occurred a few times. The rearrangement uses TRBV5-6 and TRBJ2-5; 9 bases agree with TRBD1. From germline, CDR1 is SGHDT and CDR2 YYEEEE. The V segment lost 5 bases and the J segment 2 bases; nucleotides outside the gene matches: 13. This CDR3 is 17 amino acids long. In DNA, the CDR3 is TGTGCCAGCAGTCTTTGGAACACAGGGGGCCCTCAAGAGACCCAGTACTTC. Protein product: CASSLWNTGGPQETQYF.

This clonotype was counted ten times or more. This chain links TRBV6-5 with TRBJ1-1; no reliable D call. This CDR3 has 13 amino acids. V lost 7 bases, J lost 0 bases, and 9 bases lay in between. Germline values: CDR1 MNHEY, CDR2 SVGAGI. The chain's CDR3 is CASTPGLNTEAFF. DNA of the CDR3: TGTGCCAGCACCCCGGGCCTGAACACTGAAGCTTTCTTT.

This clonotype occurred a few times. The chain uses TRBV5-1 and TRBJ2-5, with D perhaps TRBD1 (5 bases). The CDR3 is 13 amino acids. The germline V and J ends were trimmed by 5 bases and 2 bases, with 10 bases remaining between them. Germline-derived CDR1 and CDR2 are SGHRS and YFSETQ. The DNA for the CDR3 is TGCGCCAGCAGAGGGGCAGGTCAAGAGACCCAGTACTTC. Translation: CASRGAGQETQYF. Complete variable domain (other parts from reference TRBV5-1 and TRBJ2-5): KAGVTQTPRYLIKTRGQQVTLSCSPISGHRSVSWYQQTPGQGLQFLFEYFSETQRNKGNFPGRFSGRQFSNSRSEMNVSTLELGDSALYLCASRGAGQETQYFGPGTRLLVL.

This clonotype was seen at least ten times. This chain links TRBV29-1 with TRBJ2-1; TRBD2 aligns across 13 bases. After removal of 5 bases from V and 0 bases from J, the junction contained 7 bases not matched to a gene. Germline CDR1 SQVTM, CDR2 ANQGSEA. The CDR3 has 17 residues. The DNA for the CDR3 is TGCAGCGTTATTAGACTAGCGGGGGGTCTCTCCTACAATGAGCAGTTCTTC. It specifies CSVIRLAGGLSYNEQFF.

This clonotype has at least ten counts. The chain is built from TRBV11-2 and TRBJ1-2; D is unclear. CDR3 length: 13 residues. V was trimmed by 1 base and J by 7 bases, leaving 10 bases between them. CDR1 is SGHAT, CDR2 FQNNGV, per germline. The CDR3, as DNA: TGTGCCAGCAGCTTAGCGCGGCAGTCTGGCTACACCTTC. Its protein product is CASSLARQSGYTF.

V gene TRBV3-1 combines with J gene TRBJ2-2; D not certain. This CDR3 has 14 residues. The V and J ends lost 0 bases and 4 bases respectively, with 6 bases between them. Germline V lookup: CDR1 LGHDT, CDR2 YNNKEL (reference sequence). This CDR3 reads CASSQDHGTGELFF. Here the CDR3 DNA reads TGTGCCAGCAGCCAAGATCACGGCACCGGGGAGCTGTTTTTT.

This clonotype has more than one count but fewer than ten. The V gene is TRBV30, the J gene TRBJ1-2, with D perhaps matching TRBD1 (5 bases). V lost 5 bases and J lost 7, with 14 bases in between. The CDR3 spans 12 residues. Germline V gene sequence: CDR1 GTSNPN, CDR2 SVGIG (reference sequence). The CDR3 DNA is TGTGCCTGGCAAAAAGACGGGGGTGGCTACACCTTC. Translation: CAWQKDGGGYTF.

This clonotype occurred a few times. The CDR3 nucleotides are TGTGCCAGTAGTATTCGGGGGATCGGCAATCAGCCCCAGCATTTT. It translates to CASSIRGIGNQPQHF. V gene TRBV19 combines with J gene TRBJ1-5, with a possible D match to TRBD1 (5 bases). Trimming stripped 3 bases from V and 2 bases from J, with 11 bases between. This CDR3 contains 15 residues. Germline-derived CDR1 and CDR2 are LNHDA and SQIVND (reference sequence). The full variable domain, its missing parts supplied by reference TRBV19 and TRBJ1-5, is DGGITQSPKYLFRKEGQNVTLSCEQNLNHDAMYWYRQDPGQGLRLIYYSQIVNDFQKGDIAEGYSVSREKKESFPLTVTSAQKNPTAFYLCASSIRGIGNQPQHFGDGTRLSIL.

In its sample, this clonotype was seen a few times. The chain employs TRBV24-1 and TRBJ2-1, with D perhaps matching TRBD1 (5 bases). Germline CDR1 is KGHDR and CDR2 is SFDVKD. Trimming removed 9 bases at V and 8 bases at J, with 10 bases between. This CDR3 is 11 amino acids long. DNA of the CDR3: TGTGCCACCCCCAGGGCTGATGAGCAGTTCTTC. Protein sequence: CATPRADEQFF.

This clonotype occurred many times. The V call is TRBV6-5, the J call TRBJ2-7; the D is unclear. The CDR3 covers 15 residues. CDR1 and CDR2 (germline): MNHEY, SVGAGI. V was shortened by 0 bases and J by 5 bases, with 14 bases between the two germline ends. The CDR3 DNA reads as TGTGCCAGCAGTTACTCGACGCCAGATCCTGACGAGCAGTACTTC. This codes for CASSYSTPDPDEQYF.

This clonotype was picked up a small number of times. The CDR3 DNA is TGTGCCAGCAGTGAATTGGGATTTGGCAATCAGCCCCAGCATTTT. Amino acids: CASSELGFGNQPQHF. This chain connects TRBV2 to TRBJ1-5; the D is unclear. Trimming pared 2 bases from V and 2 bases from J, leaving 10 bases between. The V gene's germline CDR1 is SNHLY and CDR2 FYNNEI. This CDR3 region has 15 residues.

This clonotype was counted ten times or more. This chain connects TRBV18 to TRBJ1-5, with 7 bases aligning to TRBD1. The CDR3 contains 14 residues. The junction had 6 bases not matched to a gene; V was cut back by 4 bases and J by 6 bases. Germline V CDR1 and CDR2: KGHSH, LQKENI. The CDR3 nucleotides are TGTGCCAGCTCACTCACAGGGGATGGTCAGCCCCAGCATTTT. Its translation: CASSLTGDGQPQHF. Filled out from reference TRBV18 and TRBJ1-5, the complete variable domain reads NAGVMQNPRHLVRRRGQEARLRCSPMKGHSHVYWYRQLPEEGLKFMVYLQKENIIDESGMPKERFSAEFPKEGPSILRIQQVVRGDSAAYFCASSLTGDGQPQHFGDGTRLSIL.

Many counts were recorded for this clonotype. CDR3 nucleotide sequence: TGTGCCAGCCGCCTAGGCGGGGCGGGCAGCACAGATACGCAGTATTTT. Translated, it gives CASRLGGAGSTDTQYF. This chain uses TRBV12-3 or TRBV12-4 with TRBJ2-3, with D possibly matching TRBD2 (6 bases). Trimming left V 8 bases short and J 0 bases short, with 18 bases between. This CDR3 spans 16 amino acids.